These 25 T cell receptor beta chains share one sample of origin, sequenced in a study of T cells in Graves' hyperthyroidism and ophthalmopathy. Amplified TCR beta CDR3 regions came from RNA transcripts. First-round RT-PCR with HTBI primers amplified the TCR CDR3 region. MiXCR, applied by TCRdb to the multiplex PCR reads, yields one record per CDR3 protein. The sample includes about 320,000 distinct CDR3 sequences, roughly 17% of them seen just once. The material sequenced was blood. Source of these receptors: a man aged 25 to 40 with Graves' hyperthyroidism.

There are many counts of this clonotype. The chain's CDR3 is CAWSRDSTDTQYF. In DNA form, the CDR3 reads TGTGCCTGGTCGAGGGATAGCACAGATACGCAGTATTTT. The gene calls are TRBV30 and TRBJ2-3; tentatively, D is TRBD2 (5 bases). Trimming stripped 5 bases from V and 0 bases from J, with 9 bases between. The CDR3 runs 13 residues. Germline V gives CDR1 GTSNPN, CDR2 SVGIG (reference sequence).

With respect to this clonotype: This could be a read error, since a much larger clone is one nucleotide away. CDR3 sequence: CSAQPGLAYERYF. CDR3 coding DNA: TGCAGTGCTCAGCCGGGACTAGCCTACGAGCGGTACTTC. The chain joins TRBV20-1 to TRBJ2-7; 9 nucleotides align to TRBD2. CDR1 and CDR2 from the germline V gene are DFQATT and SNEGSKA (reference sequence). CDR3 length: 13 residues.

The genes are TRBV29-1 and TRBJ2-7; the match to TRBD1 covers 10 bases. The ends lost 3 bases at V and 1 base at J; junction bases unmatched: 3. Looked up from germline, CDR1 is SQVTM and CDR2 is ANQGSEA. The CDR3 is 14 amino acids. The CDR3 protein is CSVEGDRGSYEQYF. In DNA form, the CDR3 reads TGCAGCGTTGAGGGGGACAGGGGTTCCTACGAGCAGTACTTC.

Ten or more counts support this clonotype. The chain uses TRBV5-1 and TRBJ1-1; possibly TRBD1 for D (5 bases). Germline CDR1 reads SGHRS; CDR2 reads YFSETQ. The CDR3 contains 13 residues. This CDR3 reads CASRQTEGTEAFF. In DNA form, the CDR3 reads TGCGCTAGCCGACAGACGGAGGGCACTGAAGCTTTCTTT.

In its sample, this clonotype was seen a few times. The chain is built from TRBV7-8 and TRBJ1-5; D might be TRBD1 (5 bases). The CDR3 sequence is 20 residues long. Per the germline V gene, CDR1 is SGHVS and CDR2 is FQNEAQ. Trimming left V 2 bases short and J 0 bases short, with 23 bases between. Here the CDR3 DNA reads TGTGCCAGCAGCTTACTATATGGGACTGGGACGCTTGGTAGCAATCAGCCCCAGCATTTT. Protein product: CASSLLYGTGTLGSNQPQHF.

This clonotype was counted between two and nine times. The rearrangement uses TRBV6-1 and TRBJ1-4; 9 bases line up with TRBD1. The J segment lost 7 bases and the V segment lost 10 bases, leaving 10 bases of the junction unmatched. Per the germline V gene, CDR1 is MNHNS and CDR2 is SASEGT. The CDR3 is 14 residues long. Here the CDR3 reads CATKQGARSEKLFF. The CDR3 DNA is TGTGCCACAAAACAGGGGGCGCGAAGTGAAAAACTGTTTTTT.

The chain couples TRBV5-1 to TRBJ1-6, with a possible D match to TRBD1 (5 bases). This CDR3 has 15 residues. The V end was cut by 0 bases, the J end by 11 bases, with 15 bases between. Germline V gene sequence: CDR1 SGHRS, CDR2 YFSETQ. CDR3 amino acids: CASSLGGPPATPLHF. In DNA, the CDR3 is TGCGCCAGCAGCTTGGGGGGCCCCCCGGCTACACCCCTCCACTTT. Together with reference TRBV5-1 and TRBJ1-6, the CDR3 gives the full variable domain: KAGVTQTPRYLIKTRGQQVTLSCSPISGHRSVSWYQQTPGQGLQFLFEYFSETQRNKGNFPGRFSGRQFSNSRSEMNVSTLELGDSALYLCASSLGGPPATPLHFGNGTRLTVT.

This clonotype was seen ten or more times. The genes are TRBV7-8 and TRBJ2-1; no clear D gene. Trimming took off 2 bases at V and 1 base at J, with 9 bases between the two ends. In germline, CDR1 is SGHVS, CDR2 FQNEAQ. The CDR3 totals 15 residues. In DNA form, the CDR3 reads TGTGCCAGCAGCTTAACCGCGGAATCCTACAATGAGCAGTTCTTC. Translating gives CASSLTAESYNEQFF.

This clonotype has ten or more counts. V gene TRBV7-8 combines with J gene TRBJ1-2; D is possibly TRBD1 (5 bases). Germline V gene lookup returns CDR1 SGHVS and CDR2 FQNEAQ. The CDR3 is made up of 14 amino acids. V lost 4 bases and J 2 bases, leaving 11 bases between the germline ends. In DNA form, the CDR3 reads TGTGCCAGCAGCTCGATGGGGGGGAACTATGGCTACACCTTC. Translation: CASSSMGGNYGYTF.

The CDR3 sequence: CASSLTSSEWYEQYF. For the CDR3, the DNA is TGTGCCAGCAGCCTTACTAGCTCAGAGTGGTACGAGCAGTACTTC. The V call is TRBV14, the J call TRBJ2-7; a weak D match, TRBD2 (6 bases). Germline lookup yields CDR1 SGHDN and CDR2 FVKESK. Trimming removed 4 bases at V and 4 bases at J, with 17 bases between. This CDR3 is 15 amino acids long.

The chain couples TRBV9 to TRBJ2-3, with D possibly TRBD2 on 7 matching bases. V was shortened by 4 bases and J by 6 bases, with 21 bases between the two germline ends. CDR3 length equals 16 residues. Per germline, CDR1 SGDLS and CDR2 YYNGEE. This CDR3 is CASSPRGAGVADTQYF. In DNA, the CDR3 is TGTGCCAGCAGCCCCCGGGGGGCGGGGGTGGCTGATACGCAGTATTTT.

The V gene is TRBV6-1, the J gene TRBJ2-1, with 8 bases matching TRBD2. J gave up 5 bases and V 5 bases, and 11 bases lay outside the gene matches. Germline assignment: CDR1 MNHNS and CDR2 SASEGT. This CDR3 has 16 residues. The CDR3 loop reads CASSPGPGLGNNEQFF. Written as DNA, the CDR3 is TGTGCCAGCAGTCCAGGACCGGGACTAGGTAACAATGAGCAGTTCTTC.

This clonotype came up many times. The V and J genes are TRBV18 and TRBJ2-7, with D possibly matching TRBD2 (7 bases). This CDR3 is 14 amino acids long. CDR1 and CDR2 (germline): KGHSH, LQKENI. V gave up 4 bases and J gave up 2 bases, with 12 bases separating them. The CDR3 is CASSLQGRAYEQYF. CDR3 DNA sequence: TGTGCCAGCTCACTGCAGGGGAGGGCCTACGAGCAGTACTTC. The full variable domain, its missing parts supplied by reference TRBV18 and TRBJ2-7, is NAGVMQNPRHLVRRRGQEARLRCSPMKGHSHVYWYRQLPEEGLKFMVYLQKENIIDESGMPKERFSAEFPKEGPSILRIQQVVRGDSAAYFCASSLQGRAYEQYFGPGTRLTVT.

This clonotype occurred many times. This chain connects TRBV12-3 or TRBV12-4 to TRBJ1-2, with 7 bases lining up with TRBD1. The CDR3 is made up of 14 amino acids. J gave up 0 bases and V 6 bases, and 4 bases lay outside the gene matches. This chain's CDR3 is CASSRQGTNYGYTF. The CDR3 DNA reads TGTGCCAGCAGCAGACAGGGTACTAACTATGGCTACACCTTC.

This clonotype turned up a few times. V usage is TRBV7-2 and J usage is TRBJ2-7; D is perhaps TRBD1 (6 bases). Trimming removed 5 bases at V and 7 bases at J, with 18 bases between. Germline V gives CDR1 SGHTA, CDR2 FQGNSA. The CDR3 contains 14 residues. The chain's CDR3 is CASSQNYRVMEQYF. The CDR3 coding sequence is TGTGCCAGCAGCCAAAACTACAGGGTAATGGAGCAGTACTTC.

The sample holds many counts of this clonotype. The chain has TRBV28 and TRBJ2-3, with D tentatively TRBD1 (6 bases). The CDR3 is 15 amino acids. Germline CDR1 and CDR2: MDHEN and SYDVKM. The V end was cut by 6 bases, the J end by 2 bases, with 15 bases between. CDR3 residues: CASSPGQFLTDTQYF. The CDR3 nucleotides are TGTGCCAGCAGCCCCGGACAGTTCCTCACAGATACGCAGTATTTT.

This clonotype was seen at least ten times. The chain links TRBV12-3 or TRBV12-4 to TRBJ1-1, with 7 bases lining up with TRBD1. CDR3 size: 14 residues. V lost 6 bases to trimming and J lost 3 bases; unmatched junction nucleotides: 7. This CDR3 reads CASRQTGAYTEAFF. In DNA, the CDR3 is TGTGCCAGCAGACAAACAGGGGCTTACACTGAAGCTTTCTTT.

This clonotype was seen at least ten times. This chain connects TRBV2 to TRBJ1-6; 7 bases fit TRBD1. The V gene's germline CDR1 is SNHLY and CDR2 FYNNEI. V lost 6 bases and J lost 10; bases outside the gene matches: 9. This CDR3 comprises 14 residues. CDR3 sequence (DNA): TGTGCCAGCAGCGTCACAGGGGATGAGTCACCCCTCCACTTT. Translating it yields CASSVTGDESPLHF.

This clonotype has ten or more counts. The gene calls are TRBV20-1 and TRBJ2-1; weak D call: TRBD2 (5 bases). The V and J ends lost 4 bases and 2 bases respectively, with 15 bases between them. Per the germline V gene, CDR1 is DFQATT and CDR2 is SNEGSKA (reference sequence). There are 15 residues in the CDR3. CDR3 region: CSANLAGLTYNEQFF. Here the CDR3 DNA reads TGCAGTGCTAACCTAGCTGGGCTTACCTACAATGAGCAGTTCTTC.

The sample holds many counts of this clonotype. V gene TRBV27 combines with J gene TRBJ2-3; either TRBD1 or TRBD2 may supply D (6 bases each). The CDR3 spans 13 residues. Trimming shortened V by 6 bases and J by 5 bases, and 12 bases separated the two germline ends. In germline, CDR1 is MNHEY, CDR2 SMNVEV (reference sequence). CDR3 sequence (DNA): TGTGCCAGCAGACGAGGGGGGCGAGATACGCAGTATTTT. This gives the protein CASRRGGRDTQYF.

This clonotype was detected many times. The V and J genes are TRBV30 and TRBJ2-7; 9 bases are shared with TRBD2. V shed 8 bases, J shed 3 bases, and the junction held 8 bases outside the gene matches. Germline V gene lookup returns CDR1 GTSNPN and CDR2 SVGIG (reference sequence). The CDR3 is 13 amino acids. The CDR3 sequence is CAGTKRGVYEQYF. DNA for the CDR3: TGTGCCGGTACCAAGCGGGGGGTCTACGAGCAGTACTTC.

This clonotype was observed at least ten times. This chain connects TRBV24-1 to TRBJ2-2; D remains unclear. V was cut by 6 bases and J by 2 bases, with 6 bases left in between. CDR3 length equals 13 residues. CDR1 is KGHDR, CDR2 SFDVKD, per germline. Here the CDR3 reads CATSMINTGELFF. As DNA, the CDR3 is TGTGCCACCAGTATGATTAACACCGGGGAGCTGTTTTTT.

This clonotype was counted ten times or more. The CDR3 coding sequence is TGTGCCAGCAGCTTGGGCGGGGCTGAAGCTTTCTTT. Residues: CASSLGGAEAFF. The genes are TRBV7-9 and TRBJ1-1; D gene ambiguous. The V end was cut by 3 bases, the J end by 6 bases, with 8 bases between. This CDR3 is built from 12 residues. Germline CDR1 SEHNR, CDR2 FQNEAQ (reference sequence).

The chain recombines TRBV19 with TRBJ2-4; 9 bases are a match to TRBD1. V lost 5 bases to trimming and J lost 1 base; unmatched junction nucleotides: 6. Germline V gives CDR1 LNHDA, CDR2 SQIVND (reference sequence). The CDR3 is 16 residues long. The CDR3 is CASSAHRGPAKNIQYF. Written as DNA, the CDR3 is TGTGCCAGTAGTGCCCACAGGGGGCCTGCCAAAAACATTCAGTACTTC.

This clonotype has a handful of counts. J is TRBJ2-7 and V is TRBV4-1; no firm D call. CDR3 length equals 19 residues. The germline CDR1 and CDR2 sequences are MGHRA and YSYEKL. The V and J ends lost 0 bases and 2 bases respectively, with 23 bases between them. CDR3 nucleotides: TGCGCCAGCAGCCAAGATGGGGTATTGCAGAGAAGGACCCCCTACGAGCAGTACTTC. It translates to CASSQDGVLQRRTPYEQYF.